This TCR beta chain was profiled in a study of blood T cell repertoires in COVID-19. Study information: Material from acute and convalescent COVID-19 was sourced from the United States, Italy and Spain. T cells, B-cell-depleted T cells, or PBMCs provided the cDNA or gDNA that served as material.

Original methodology: Reference gene primer amplification in the assay estimated nucleated cell counts. Repertoires were generated with immunoSEQ multiplex PCR, while TCRdb's copy carries only in-frame clones and drops some. V and J calls and clone size follow that table, whereas D and trimming were derived from the DNA. The sample lists 100,000 to 150,000 clones; approximately 83% were seen once. The sample was peripheral blood. The receptor was isolated from a woman at least 80 years old with acute or convalescent COVID-19.

CDR3: CASSEGGTAAYNSPLHF. DNA for the CDR3: TGTGCCAGCAGTGAAGGGGGGACAGCAGCATATAATTCACCCCTCCACTTT. The V and J genes are TRBV2 and TRBJ1-6; TRBD1 aligns across 7 bases. Trimming removed 1 base from V and 4 bases from J; junction bases left unmatched: 7. In germline, CDR1 is SNHLY, CDR2 FYNNEI. This CDR3 is 17 amino acids long.